Below are 15 T cell receptor beta chains sequenced from a single sample in a study of blood T cell repertoires in COVID-19. Sequenced by immunoSEQ multiplex PCR; TCRdb stores in-frame clones only, minus some. The table records about 410,000 clones, around nine tenths of them present only once. Sequenced material: peripheral blood. These receptors were taken from a woman between 35 and 50 years old with COVID-19, enrolled during active disease.

The V gene is TRBV6-2 or TRBV6-3, the J gene TRBJ1-1; D unresolved. The V end was cut by 2 bases, the J end by 3 bases, with 13 bases between. Germline V lookup: CDR1 MNHEY, CDR2 SVGEGT. The CDR3 length is 15 residues. CDR3 protein: CASSYEITIDTEAFF. CDR3 nucleotide sequence: TGTGCCAGCAGTTACGAGATTACCATTGACACTGAAGCTTTCTTT.

The rearrangement uses TRBV19 and TRBJ2-3; 8 bases line up with TRBD2. With 3 bases clipped from V and 3 bases from J, the junction kept 8 bases outside the gene matches. The CDR3 has 16 amino acids. Germline lookup yields CDR1 LNHDA and CDR2 SQIVND (reference sequence). CDR3 in DNA: TGTGCCAGTAGTATGAAACCGGGGGGGAGGACAGATACGCAGTATTTT. Translation gives CASSMKPGGRTDTQYF. Using reference TRBV19 and TRBJ2-3 for the parts outside the CDR3, the full variable domain is DGGITQSPKYLFRKEGQNVTLSCEQNLNHDAMYWYRQDPGQGLRLIYYSQIVNDFQKGDIAEGYSVSREKKESFPLTVTSAQKNPTAFYLCASSMKPGGRTDTQYFGPGTRLTVL.

Remarks on this clone: This same CDR3 is encoded by further DNA sequences in the sample. The CDR3 loop reads CASSSGTGYEKLFF. In nucleotides, the CDR3 is TGTGCCAGCAGCTCCGGGACAGGGTATGAAAAACTGTTTTTT. This chain uses TRBV28 with TRBJ1-4; 9 bases match TRBD1. Germline CDR1 is MDHEN and CDR2 is SYDVKM. The CDR3 totals 14 residues. Unmatched junction bases numbered 5, after V lost 6 bases and J lost 6 bases.

The V and J genes are TRBV4-3 and TRBJ1-4; 7 bases match TRBD1. This CDR3 has 16 amino acids. Germline lookup yields CDR1 LGHNA and CDR2 YSLEER. With 2 bases clipped from V and 3 bases from J, the junction kept 6 bases outside the gene matches. The CDR3 here is CASSQQRQGSNEKLFF. The CDR3 DNA is TGCGCCAGCAGCCAACAAAGACAGGGCTCTAATGAAAAACTGTTTTTT.

This rearrangement joins TRBV7-6 to TRBJ2-3; maybe TRBD1 (6 bases). This CDR3 is 14 amino acids long. Trimming shortened V by 1 base and J by 8 bases, and 13 bases separated the two germline ends. Per germline, CDR1 SGHVS and CDR2 FNYEAQ. The DNA for the CDR3 is TGTGCCAGCAGCTTAGGAGCAGGGGTTGGTACGCAGTATTTT. Amino acids: CASSLGAGVGTQYF.

The V and J genes are TRBV27 and TRBJ2-5; possible D gene TRBD2, 6 bases. Trimming removed 6 bases at V and 5 bases at J, with 13 bases between. The germline V gene has CDR1 MNHEY and CDR2 SMNVEV (reference sequence). The CDR3 is made up of 13 amino acids. CDR3 region: CASSPAGWETQYF. Written as DNA, the CDR3 is TGTGCCAGCAGCCCCGCGGGGTGGGAGACCCAGTACTTC.

V gene TRBV3-1 (or the pseudogene TRBV3-2) combines with J gene TRBJ2-1; 8 nucleotides align to TRBD2. V lost 11 bases and J lost 7; bases outside the gene matches: 7. Per the germline V gene, CDR1 is LGHDT and CDR2 is YNNKEL (reference sequence). The CDR3 is made up of 12 amino acids. Here the CDR3 DNA reads TGTGCCTGTCACGGGACTAGGAATGAGCAGTTCTTC. Protein: CACHGTRNEQFF.

Here the CDR3 DNA reads TGTGCCAGCAGCCCCAGGGTAGTCCGCACTGAAGCTTTCTTT. Encoded protein: CASSPRVVRTEAFF. The gene calls are TRBV7-8 and TRBJ1-1, with D perhaps matching TRBD1 (5 bases). This CDR3 region has 14 residues. CDR1 is SGHVS, CDR2 FQNEAQ, per germline. Trimming cost V 5 bases and J 4 bases, with 14 bases left between them.

The chain has TRBV7-3 and TRBJ2-1; D call uncertain. This CDR3 contains 13 residues. The germline V gene has CDR1 SGHTA and CDR2 FQGTGA. Trimming cost V 0 bases and J 3 bases, with 3 bases left between them. The CDR3 region is CASSLTNYNEQFF. The CDR3 coding sequence is TGTGCCAGCAGCTTAACCAACTACAATGAGCAGTTCTTC.

Here the CDR3 reads CASSQFGTDNSPLHF. For the CDR3, the DNA is TGCGCCAGCAGCCAATTCGGGACAGATAATTCACCCCTCCACTTT. The chain uses TRBV4-3 and TRBJ1-6; 7 bases align to TRBD1. The CDR3 is 15 amino acids. Germline CDR1 LGHNA, CDR2 YSLEER. After removal of 2 bases from V and 5 bases from J, the junction contained 3 bases not matched to a gene.

The chain joins TRBV15 to TRBJ1-5; the D gene is possibly TRBD1 (6 bases). Trimming took 2 bases from V and 4 from J, leaving 12 bases between them. Germline loops: CDR1 LNHNV, CDR2 YYDKDF (reference sequence). This CDR3 spans 15 amino acids. The chain's CDR3 is CATSRPTGGNQPQHF. CDR3 in DNA: TGTGCCACCAGCAGACCGACAGGAGGAAATCAGCCCCAGCATTTT. Looking up the rest from reference TRBV15 and TRBJ1-5 gives the full variable domain: DAMVIQNPRYQVTQFGKPVTLSCSQTLNHNVMYWYQQKSSQAPKLLFHYYDKDFNNEADTPDNFQSRRPNTSFCFLDIRSPGLGDTAMYLCATSRPTGGNQPQHFGDGTRLSIL.

The J gene is TRBJ1-6, the V gene TRBV29-1; D perhaps matches TRBD1 (5 bases). Germline loops: CDR1 SQVTM, CDR2 ANQGSEA. The CDR3 is 13 amino acids. The ends were cut back, 5 bases at V and 5 bases at J, with 10 bases in the middle. As DNA, the CDR3 is TGCAGCGTTTCATGGGGGGATAATTCACCCCTCCACTTT. It codes for CSVSWGDNSPLHF.

This chain uses TRBV7-2 with TRBJ1-1; no clear D gene. CDR3 size: 14 residues. Germline CDR1 is SGHTA and CDR2 is FQGNSA. Trimming removed 5 bases from V and 7 bases from J, with 17 bases in between. The CDR3 coding sequence is TGTGCCAGCAGCCCGATGAGTCGCGCATTTGAAGCTTTCTTT. As protein: CASSPMSRAFEAFF.

This sequence joins TRBV6-1 and TRBJ1-1; 9 bases align to TRBD1. CDR3 length: 15 residues. The V segment lost 6 bases and the J segment 4 bases; nucleotides outside the gene matches: 9. CDR1 and CDR2 (germline): MNHNS, SASEGT. The CDR3 DNA follows: TGTGCCAGCAGCAACATGGGACAGGGAGCCACTGAAGCTTTCTTT. Translation: CASSNMGQGATEAFF.

This chain uses TRBV4-2 with TRBJ1-4; TRBD1 agrees at 10 bases. CDR1 and CDR2 from the germline V gene are LGHNA and YNFKEQ. This CDR3 is built from 21 residues. V lost 0 bases to trimming and J lost 3 bases; unmatched junction nucleotides: 16. CDR3 bases: TGTGCCAGCAGCCAAGAAGTAATTCGAAGCGGGACAGGGGAACCTAATGAAAAACTGTTTTTT. Amino acid sequence: CASSQEVIRSGTGEPNEKLFF.